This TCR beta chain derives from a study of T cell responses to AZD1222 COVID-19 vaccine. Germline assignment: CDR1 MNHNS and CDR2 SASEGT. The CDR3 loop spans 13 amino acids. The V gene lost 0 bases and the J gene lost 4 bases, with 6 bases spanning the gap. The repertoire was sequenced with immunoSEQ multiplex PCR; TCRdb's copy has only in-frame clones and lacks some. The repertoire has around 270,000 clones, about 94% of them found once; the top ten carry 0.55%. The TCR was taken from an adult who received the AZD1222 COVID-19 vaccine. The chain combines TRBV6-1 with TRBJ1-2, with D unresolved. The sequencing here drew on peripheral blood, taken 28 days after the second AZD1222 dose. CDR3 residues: CASSEALPYGYTF. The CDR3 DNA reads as TGTGCCAGCAGTGAAGCCTTACCCTATGGCTACACCTTC.